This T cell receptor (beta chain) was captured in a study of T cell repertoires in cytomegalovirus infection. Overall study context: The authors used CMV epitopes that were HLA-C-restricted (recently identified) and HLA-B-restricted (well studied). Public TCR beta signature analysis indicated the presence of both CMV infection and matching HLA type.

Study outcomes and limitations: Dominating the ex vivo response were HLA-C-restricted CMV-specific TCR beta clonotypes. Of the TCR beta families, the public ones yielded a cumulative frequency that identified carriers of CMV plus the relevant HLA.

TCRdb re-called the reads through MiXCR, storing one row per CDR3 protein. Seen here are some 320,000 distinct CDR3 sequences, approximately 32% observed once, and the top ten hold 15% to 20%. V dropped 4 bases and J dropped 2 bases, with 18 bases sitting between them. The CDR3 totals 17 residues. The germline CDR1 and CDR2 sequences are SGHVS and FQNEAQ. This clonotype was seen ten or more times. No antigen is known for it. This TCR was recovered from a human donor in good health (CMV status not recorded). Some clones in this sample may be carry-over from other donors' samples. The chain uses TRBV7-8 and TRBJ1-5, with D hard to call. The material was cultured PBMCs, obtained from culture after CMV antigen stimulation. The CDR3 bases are TGTGCCAGCAGCTCCACCATATGGAGTCCCCGCAATCAGCCCCAGCATTTT. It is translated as CASSSTIWSPRNQPQHF.